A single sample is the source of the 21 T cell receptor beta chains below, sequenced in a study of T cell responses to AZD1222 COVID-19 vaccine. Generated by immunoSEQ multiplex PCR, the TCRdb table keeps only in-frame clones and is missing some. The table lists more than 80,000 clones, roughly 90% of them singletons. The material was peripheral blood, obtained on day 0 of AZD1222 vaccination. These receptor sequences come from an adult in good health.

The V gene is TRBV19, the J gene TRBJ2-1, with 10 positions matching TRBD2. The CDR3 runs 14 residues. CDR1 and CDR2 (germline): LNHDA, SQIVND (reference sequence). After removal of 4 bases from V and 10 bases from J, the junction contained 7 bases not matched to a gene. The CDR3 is CASSSLAGGSEQFF. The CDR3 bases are TGTGCCAGTAGTAGCTTAGCGGGGGGAAGCGAGCAGTTCTTC.

This CDR3 is CASHIDLGTEAFF. The DNA of the CDR3 is TGTGCCAGCCATATCGATCTGGGGACTGAAGCTTTCTTT. V gene TRBV6-5 combines with J gene TRBJ1-1; D remains unclear. The CDR3 is 13 amino acids. V lost 8 bases to trimming and J lost 5 bases, with 15 bases between them. The germline V gene encodes CDR1 MNHEY and CDR2 SVGAGI.

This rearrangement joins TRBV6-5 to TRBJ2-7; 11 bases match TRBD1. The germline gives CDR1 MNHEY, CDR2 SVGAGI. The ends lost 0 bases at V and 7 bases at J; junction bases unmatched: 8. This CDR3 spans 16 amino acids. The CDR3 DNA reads TGTGCCAGCAGTTACTCGGTCGGGACAGGGGGATATGAGCAGTACTTC. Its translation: CASSYSVGTGGYEQYF.

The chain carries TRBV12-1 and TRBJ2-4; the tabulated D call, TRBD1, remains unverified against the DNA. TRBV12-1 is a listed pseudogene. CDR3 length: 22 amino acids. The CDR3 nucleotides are TGTGCCAGCAGCTTTGTGCTACAAGGACAGGGCATGTGGGTCATAGCCAAAAACATTCAGTACTTC. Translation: CASSFVLQGQGMWVIAKNIQYF.

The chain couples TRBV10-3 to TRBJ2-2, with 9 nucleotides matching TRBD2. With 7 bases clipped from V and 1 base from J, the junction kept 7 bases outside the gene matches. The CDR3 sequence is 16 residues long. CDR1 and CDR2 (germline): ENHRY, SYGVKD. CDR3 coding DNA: TGTGCCATCAACATTAGAGCGGGGGGGAACACCGGGGAGCTGTTTTTT. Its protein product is CAINIRAGGNTGELFF.

The CDR3 bases are TGTGCCAGCACCGGGACAGGCTCTAACTATGGCTACACCTTC. It encodes CASTGTGSNYGYTF. This chain links TRBV5-4 with TRBJ1-2, with TRBD1 matching over 8 bases. CDR3 length: 14 amino acids. J gave up 0 bases and V 6 bases, and 4 bases lay outside the gene matches. In germline, CDR1 is SGHNT, CDR2 YYREEE (reference sequence).

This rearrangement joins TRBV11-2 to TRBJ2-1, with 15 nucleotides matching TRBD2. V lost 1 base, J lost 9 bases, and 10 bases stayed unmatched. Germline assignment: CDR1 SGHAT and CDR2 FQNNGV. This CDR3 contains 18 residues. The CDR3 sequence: CASSLVWTSGGAVIEQFF. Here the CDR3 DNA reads TGTGCCAGCAGCTTAGTGTGGACTAGCGGGGGGGCAGTTATTGAGCAGTTCTTC.

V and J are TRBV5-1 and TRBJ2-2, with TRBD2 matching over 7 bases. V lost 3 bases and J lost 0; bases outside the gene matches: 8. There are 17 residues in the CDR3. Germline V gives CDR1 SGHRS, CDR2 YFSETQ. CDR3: CASSWGIAGANTGELFF. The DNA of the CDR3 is TGCGCCAGCAGCTGGGGAATCGCGGGGGCGAACACCGGGGAGCTGTTTTTT. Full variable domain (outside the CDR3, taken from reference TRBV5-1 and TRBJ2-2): KAGVTQTPRYLIKTRGQQVTLSCSPISGHRSVSWYQQTPGQGLQFLFEYFSETQRNKGNFPGRFSGRQFSNSRSEMNVSTLELGDSALYLCASSWGIAGANTGELFFGEGSRLTVL.

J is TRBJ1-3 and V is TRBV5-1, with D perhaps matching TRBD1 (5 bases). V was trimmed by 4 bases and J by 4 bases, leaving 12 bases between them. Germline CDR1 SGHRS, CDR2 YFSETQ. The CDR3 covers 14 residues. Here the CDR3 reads CASSAGTGGNTIYF. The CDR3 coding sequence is TGCGCCAGCAGCGCCGGGACGGGCGGAAACACCATATATTTT.

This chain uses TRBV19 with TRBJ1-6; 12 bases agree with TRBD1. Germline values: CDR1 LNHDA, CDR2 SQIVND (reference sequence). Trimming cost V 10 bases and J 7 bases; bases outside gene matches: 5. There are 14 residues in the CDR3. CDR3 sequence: CATTGTGGNSPLHF. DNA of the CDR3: TGTGCCACCACTGGGACAGGGGGCAATTCACCCCTCCACTTT.

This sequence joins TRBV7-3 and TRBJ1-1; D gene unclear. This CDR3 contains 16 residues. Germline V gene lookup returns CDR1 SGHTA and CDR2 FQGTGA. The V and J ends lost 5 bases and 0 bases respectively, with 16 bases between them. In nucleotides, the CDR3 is TGTGCCAGCAGCCCCACCCCGGACTCATTGAACACTGAAGCTTTCTTT. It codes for CASSPTPDSLNTEAFF.

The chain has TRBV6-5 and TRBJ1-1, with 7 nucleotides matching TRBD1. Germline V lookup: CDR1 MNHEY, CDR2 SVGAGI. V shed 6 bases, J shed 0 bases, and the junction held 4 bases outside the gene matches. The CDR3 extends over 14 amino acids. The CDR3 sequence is CASREGQMNTEAFF. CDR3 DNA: TGTGCCAGCAGGGAGGGACAGATGAACACTGAAGCTTTCTTT.

CDR3 amino acids: CASSVADNVEQYF. In DNA, the CDR3 is TGTGCCAGCAGCGTAGCCGATAACGTCGAGCAGTACTTC. This chain connects TRBV9 to TRBJ2-7; D remains unclear. Trimming removed 0 bases from V and 6 bases from J, with 10 bases in between. Germline assignment: CDR1 SGDLS and CDR2 YYNGEE. This CDR3 is built from 13 residues.

The CDR3 region is CASSFYRVNTEAFF. CDR3 DNA sequence: TGTGCCAGCAGCTTTTACAGGGTGAACACTGAAGCTTTCTTT. The V gene is TRBV7-2, the J gene TRBJ1-1, with D perhaps TRBD1 (6 bases). Germline CDR1 is SGHTA and CDR2 is FQGNSA. The V end lost 3 bases, the J end lost 0 bases, and 8 bases lay between the germline ends. This CDR3 comprises 14 residues. The variable domain in full, completed from reference TRBV7-2 and TRBJ1-1, reads GAGVSQSPSNKVTEKGKDVELRCDPISGHTALYWYRQSLGQGLEFLIYFQGNSAPDKSGLPSDRFSAERTGGSVSTLTIQRTQQEDSAVYLCASSFYRVNTEAFFGQGTRLTVV.

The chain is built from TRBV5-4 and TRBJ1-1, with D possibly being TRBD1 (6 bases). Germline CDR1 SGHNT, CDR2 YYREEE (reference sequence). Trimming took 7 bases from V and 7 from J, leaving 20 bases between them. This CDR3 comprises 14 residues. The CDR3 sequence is CASRTGTFFGEAFF. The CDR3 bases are TGTGCCAGCCGCACCGGGACATTTTTCGGTGAAGCTTTCTTT.

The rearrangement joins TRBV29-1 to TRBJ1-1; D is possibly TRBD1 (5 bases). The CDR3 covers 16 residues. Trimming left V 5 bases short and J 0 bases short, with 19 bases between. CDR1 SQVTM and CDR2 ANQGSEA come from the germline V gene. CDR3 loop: CSVTGTELSLNTEAFF. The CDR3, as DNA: TGCAGCGTTACTGGGACGGAACTAAGTCTGAACACTGAAGCTTTCTTT.

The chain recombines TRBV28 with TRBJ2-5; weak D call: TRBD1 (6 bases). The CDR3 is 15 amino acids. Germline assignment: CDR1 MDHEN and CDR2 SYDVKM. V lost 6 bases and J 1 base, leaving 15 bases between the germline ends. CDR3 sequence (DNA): TGTGCCAGCAGATCAGGGGCCTCCCGCCAAGAGACCCAGTACTTC. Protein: CASRSGASRQETQYF.

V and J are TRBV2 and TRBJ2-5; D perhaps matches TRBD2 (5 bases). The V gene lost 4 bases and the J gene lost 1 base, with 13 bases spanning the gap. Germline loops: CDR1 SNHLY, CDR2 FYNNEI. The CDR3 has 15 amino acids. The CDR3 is CASSGRAAAQETQYF. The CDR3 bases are TGTGCCAGCAGTGGGCGGGCGGCGGCCCAAGAGACCCAGTACTTC.

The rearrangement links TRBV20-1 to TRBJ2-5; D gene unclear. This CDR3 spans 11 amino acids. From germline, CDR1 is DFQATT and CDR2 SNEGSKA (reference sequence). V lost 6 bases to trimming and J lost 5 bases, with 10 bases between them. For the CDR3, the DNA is TGCAGTGCCCCATTTCTTGAGACCCAGTACTTC. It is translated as CSAPFLETQYF.

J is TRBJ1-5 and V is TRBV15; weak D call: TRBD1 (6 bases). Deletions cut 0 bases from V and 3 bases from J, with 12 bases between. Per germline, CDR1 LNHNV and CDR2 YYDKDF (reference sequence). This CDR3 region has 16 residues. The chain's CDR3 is CATSRDRQGSNQPQHF. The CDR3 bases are TGTGCCACCAGCAGAGATAGGCAGGGGTCCAATCAGCCCCAGCATTTT.

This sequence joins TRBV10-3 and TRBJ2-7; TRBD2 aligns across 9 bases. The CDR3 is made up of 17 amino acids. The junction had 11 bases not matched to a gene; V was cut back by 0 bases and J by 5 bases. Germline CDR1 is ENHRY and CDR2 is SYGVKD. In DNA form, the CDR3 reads TGTGCCATCAGTGAGTCAGAAGGGCGGGGGGGCATCCACGAGCAGTACTTC. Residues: CAISESEGRGGIHEQYF.